The sequence of this TCR beta chain was determined in a study of blood T cells in healthy people across ages. Primed by a sample-barcoded 5' primer and a J-beta primer mix, a second PCR proceeded for about 6 to 12 cycles. From each sample, at least 2.5 million paired-end reads containing CDR3 were obtained. TCRdb fed the 5' RACE reads into MiXCR, producing one record per CDR3 protein. Among 1.5 million to 2 million distinct CDR3 sequences listed, around 35% were seen once. The germline V gene has CDR1 SEHNR and CDR2 FQNEAQ (reference sequence). The length of the CDR3 is 17 residues. V was shortened by 5 bases and J by 2 bases, with 20 bases between the two germline ends. The total RNA that was extracted per sample amounted to at least 5 micrograms.

V usage is TRBV7-9 and J usage is TRBJ2-3, with D tentatively TRBD1 or TRBD2 (5 bases each). The source is a woman under 40 in good health. The sample taken for sequencing was blood. CDR3 nucleotide sequence: TGTGCCAGCAGCCAACGTCCAGAGGGGCCCAACACAGATACGCAGTATTTT. Its translation: CASSQRPEGPNTDTQYF.